Shown below are 3 T cell receptor beta chains from a single sample sequenced in a study of blood T cell repertoires in COVID-19. Profiled with immunoSEQ multiplex PCR; TCRdb holds only in-frame clones, not every one. The table includes under 300,000 clones, 84% detected once. Sequenced input: peripheral blood. The origin of the receptors is a woman aged 40-49 years who had recovered from COVID-19.

The rearrangement joins TRBV30 to TRBJ1-6, with D perhaps matching TRBD1 (5 bases). V was cut by 8 bases and J by 0 bases, with 14 bases left in between. CDR3 length equals 15 residues. CDR1 is GTSNPN and CDR2 is SVGIG in the germline V gene (reference sequence). CDR3 in amino acids: CAGQEGSSYNSPLHF. The CDR3 DNA follows: TGTGCCGGTCAGGAGGGGAGCTCCTATAATTCACCCCTCCACTTT.

This rearrangement joins TRBV28 to TRBJ2-4; possible D gene TRBD1, 5 bases. V lost 5 bases, J lost 1 base, and 15 bases lay in between. The CDR3 runs 16 residues. Germline V CDR1 and CDR2: MDHEN, SYDVKM. The CDR3 sequence is CASSLPTAWAKNIQYF. CDR3 DNA sequence: TGTGCCAGCAGTCTCCCGACAGCCTGGGCCAAAAACATTCAGTACTTC.

This clone has just a few counts. The V and J genes are TRBV6-4 and TRBJ2-7; 10 bases fit TRBD2. Looked up from germline, CDR1 is MRHNA and CDR2 is SNTAGT. The CDR3 runs to 14 residues. V shed 2 bases and J 5 bases; nucleotides not matched to a gene: 3. CDR3 residues: CASSDSGGADEQYF. DNA of the CDR3: TGTGCCAGCAGTGACAGCGGGGGGGCCGACGAGCAGTACTTC.